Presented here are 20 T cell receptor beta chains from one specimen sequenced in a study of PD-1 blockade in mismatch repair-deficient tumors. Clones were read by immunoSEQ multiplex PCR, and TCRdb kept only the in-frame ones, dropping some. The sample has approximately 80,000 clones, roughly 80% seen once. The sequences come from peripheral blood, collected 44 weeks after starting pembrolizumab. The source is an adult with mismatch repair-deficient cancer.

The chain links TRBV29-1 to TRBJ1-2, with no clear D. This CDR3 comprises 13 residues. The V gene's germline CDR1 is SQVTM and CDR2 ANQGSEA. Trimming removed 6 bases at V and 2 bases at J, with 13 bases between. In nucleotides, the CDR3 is TGCAGCGTGCGGACGGAAGAGAACTATGGCTACACCTTC. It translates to CSVRTEENYGYTF.

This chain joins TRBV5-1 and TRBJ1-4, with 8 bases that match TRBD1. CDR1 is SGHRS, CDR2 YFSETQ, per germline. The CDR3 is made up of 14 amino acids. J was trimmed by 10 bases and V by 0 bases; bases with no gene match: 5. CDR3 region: CASSLAGGMGKLFF. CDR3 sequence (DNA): TGCGCCAGCAGCTTGGCAGGGGGCATGGGAAAACTGTTTTTT.

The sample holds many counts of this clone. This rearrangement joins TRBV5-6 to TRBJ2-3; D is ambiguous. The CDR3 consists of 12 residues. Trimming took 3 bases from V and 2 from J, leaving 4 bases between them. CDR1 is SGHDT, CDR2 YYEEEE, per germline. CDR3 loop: CASSSLTDTQYF. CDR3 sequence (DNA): TGTGCCAGCAGCTCCCTCACAGATACGCAGTATTTT.

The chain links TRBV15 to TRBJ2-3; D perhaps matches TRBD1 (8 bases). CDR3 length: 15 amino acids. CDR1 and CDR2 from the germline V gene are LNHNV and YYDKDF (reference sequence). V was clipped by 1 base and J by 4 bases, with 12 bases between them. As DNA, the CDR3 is TGTGCCACCAGCAGAGCGGGGGGACAGGCAGATACGCAGTATTTT. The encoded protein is CATSRAGGQADTQYF.

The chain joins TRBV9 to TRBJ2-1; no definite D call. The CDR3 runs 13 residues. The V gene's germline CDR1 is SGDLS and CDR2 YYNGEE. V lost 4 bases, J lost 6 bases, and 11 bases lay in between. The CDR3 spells CASSPPPGNEQFF. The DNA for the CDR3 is TGTGCCAGCAGCCCCCCCCCGGGCAATGAGCAGTTCTTC.

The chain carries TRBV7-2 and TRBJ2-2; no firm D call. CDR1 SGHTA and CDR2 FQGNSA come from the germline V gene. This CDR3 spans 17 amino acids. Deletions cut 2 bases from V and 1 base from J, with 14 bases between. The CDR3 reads CASSLFPSQKNTGELFF. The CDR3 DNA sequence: TGTGCCAGCAGCTTATTCCCCAGCCAGAAGAACACCGGGGAGCTGTTTTTT.

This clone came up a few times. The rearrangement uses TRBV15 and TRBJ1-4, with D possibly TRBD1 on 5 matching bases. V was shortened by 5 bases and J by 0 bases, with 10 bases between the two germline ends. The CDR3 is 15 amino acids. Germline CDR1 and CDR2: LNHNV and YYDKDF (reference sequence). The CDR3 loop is CATSFDRTTNEKLFF. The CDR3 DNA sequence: TGTGCCACCAGCTTCGACAGAACAACTAATGAAAAACTGTTTTTT.

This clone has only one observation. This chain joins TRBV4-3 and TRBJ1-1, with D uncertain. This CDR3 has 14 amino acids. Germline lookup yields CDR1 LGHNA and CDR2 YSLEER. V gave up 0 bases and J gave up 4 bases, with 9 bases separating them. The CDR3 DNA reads TGCGCCAGCAGCCAAGATTATCGGGTCACTGAAGCTTTCTTT. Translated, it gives CASSQDYRVTEAFF.

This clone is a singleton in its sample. In DNA, the CDR3 is TGTGCCAGCTCACCTTCTAGCGGGCGGAGGGGGCAGTTCTTC. It specifies CASSPSSGRRGQFF. The rearrangement joins TRBV18 to TRBJ2-1, with 8 bases fitting TRBD2. Germline CDR1 and CDR2: KGHSH and LQKENI. CDR3 length: 14 residues. J was trimmed by 12 bases and V by 3 bases; bases with no gene match: 10.

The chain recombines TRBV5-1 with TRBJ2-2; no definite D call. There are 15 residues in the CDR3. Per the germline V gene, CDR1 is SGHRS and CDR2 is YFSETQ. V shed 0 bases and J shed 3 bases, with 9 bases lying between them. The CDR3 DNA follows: TGCGCCAGCAGCTTGGTGGTCGAGGACACCGGGGAGCTGTTTTTT. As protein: CASSLVVEDTGELFF. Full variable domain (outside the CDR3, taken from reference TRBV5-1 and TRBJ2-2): KAGVTQTPRYLIKTRGQQVTLSCSPISGHRSVSWYQQTPGQGLQFLFEYFSETQRNKGNFPGRFSGRQFSNSRSEMNVSTLELGDSALYLCASSLVVEDTGELFFGEGSRLTVL.

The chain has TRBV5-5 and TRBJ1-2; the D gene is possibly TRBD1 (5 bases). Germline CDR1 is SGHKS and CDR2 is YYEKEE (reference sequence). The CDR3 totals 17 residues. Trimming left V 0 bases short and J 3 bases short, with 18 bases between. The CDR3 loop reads CASSLGPAGTGDYGYTF. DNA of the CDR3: TGTGCCAGCAGCTTGGGCCCCGCAGGGACGGGTGACTATGGCTACACCTTC. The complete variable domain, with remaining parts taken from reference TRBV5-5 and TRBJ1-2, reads DAGVTQSPTHLIKTRGQQVTLRCSPISGHKSVSWYQQVLGQGPQFIFQYYEKEERGRGNFPDRFSARQFPNYSSELNVNALLLGDSALYLCASSLGPAGTGDYGYTFGSGTRLTVV.

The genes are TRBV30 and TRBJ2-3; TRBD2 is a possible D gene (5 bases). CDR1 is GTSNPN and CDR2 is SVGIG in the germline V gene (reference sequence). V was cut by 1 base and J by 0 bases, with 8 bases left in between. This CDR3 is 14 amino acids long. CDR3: CAWSERSSTDTQYF. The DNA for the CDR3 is TGTGCCTGGAGTGAGCGGAGTAGCACAGATACGCAGTATTTT.

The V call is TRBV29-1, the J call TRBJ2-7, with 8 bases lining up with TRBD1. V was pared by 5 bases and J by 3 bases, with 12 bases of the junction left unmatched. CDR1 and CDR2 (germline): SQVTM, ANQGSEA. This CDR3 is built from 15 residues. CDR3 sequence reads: CSVQKDRGTLYEQYF. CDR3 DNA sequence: TGCAGCGTTCAAAAAGACAGGGGCACCCTCTACGAGCAGTACTTC.

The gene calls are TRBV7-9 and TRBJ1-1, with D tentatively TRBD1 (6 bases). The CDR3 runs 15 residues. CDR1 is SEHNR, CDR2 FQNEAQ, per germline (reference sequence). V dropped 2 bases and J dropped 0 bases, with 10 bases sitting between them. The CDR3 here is CASSLQQGMNTEAFF. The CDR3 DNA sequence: TGTGCCAGCAGCTTACAACAGGGAATGAACACTGAAGCTTTCTTT.

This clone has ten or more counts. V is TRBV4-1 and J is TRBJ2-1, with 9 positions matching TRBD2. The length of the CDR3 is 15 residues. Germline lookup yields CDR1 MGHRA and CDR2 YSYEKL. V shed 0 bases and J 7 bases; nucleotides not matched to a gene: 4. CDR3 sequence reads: CASSQDGTSLNEQFF. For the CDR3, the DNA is TGCGCCAGCAGCCAAGATGGGACTAGCTTGAATGAGCAGTTCTTC.

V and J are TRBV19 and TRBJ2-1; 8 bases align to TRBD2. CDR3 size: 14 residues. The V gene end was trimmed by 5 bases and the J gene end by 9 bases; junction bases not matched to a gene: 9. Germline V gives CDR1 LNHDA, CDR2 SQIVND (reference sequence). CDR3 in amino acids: CASSPGLGRGEQFF. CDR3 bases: TGTGCCAGTAGTCCGGGACTAGGCCGGGGTGAGCAGTTCTTC.

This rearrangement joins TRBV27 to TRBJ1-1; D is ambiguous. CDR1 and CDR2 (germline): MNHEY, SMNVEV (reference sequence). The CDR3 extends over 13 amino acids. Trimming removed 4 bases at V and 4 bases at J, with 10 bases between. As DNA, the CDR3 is TGTGCCAGCAGTTCCGGCCTAGTCACTGAAGCTTTCTTT. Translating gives CASSSGLVTEAFF.

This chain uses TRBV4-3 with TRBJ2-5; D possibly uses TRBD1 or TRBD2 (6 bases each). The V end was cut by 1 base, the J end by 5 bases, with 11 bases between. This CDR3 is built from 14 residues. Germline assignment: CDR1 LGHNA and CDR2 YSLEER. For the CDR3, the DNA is TGCGCCAGCAGCCAAGTTGGAGGGGGGGAGACCCAGTACTTC. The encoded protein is CASSQVGGGETQYF.

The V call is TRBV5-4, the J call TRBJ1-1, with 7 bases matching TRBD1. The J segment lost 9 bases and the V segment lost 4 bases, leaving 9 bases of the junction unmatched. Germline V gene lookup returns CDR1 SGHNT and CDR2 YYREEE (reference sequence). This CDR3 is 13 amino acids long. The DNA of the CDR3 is TGTGCCAGCAGCGACCTCGGGACAGCAAAAGCTTTCTTT. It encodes CASSDLGTAKAFF.

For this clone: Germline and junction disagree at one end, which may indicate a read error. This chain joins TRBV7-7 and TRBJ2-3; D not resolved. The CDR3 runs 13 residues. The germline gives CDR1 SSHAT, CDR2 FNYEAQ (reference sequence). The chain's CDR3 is CASSLDLGDTQYF. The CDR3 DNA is TGTGCTAGCAGCTTAGACCTCGGGGATACGCAGTATTTT.